The next 17 T cell receptor beta chains were all read from a single sample in a study of CD8 T cells in Susac syndrome. With random hexamers, reverse transcription was performed on about 0.45 to 1 ug of RNA. TCRdb processed the immunoSEQ multiplex PCR reads anew with MiXCR; each CDR3 protein has one entry. The sample holds 200,000 to 250,000 distinct CDR3 sequences; roughly 95% are singletons and the top ten take 0.07% to 0.09%. Sequenced: CD4+ T cells from PBMCs. The receptors were gathered from a human donor with multiple sclerosis.

This chain links TRBV27 with TRBJ2-7; the match to TRBD2 covers 8 bases. Germline CDR1 and CDR2: MNHEY and SMNVEV (reference sequence). The CDR3 runs to 16 residues. V shed 5 bases and J 3 bases; nucleotides not matched to a gene: 12. The CDR3 DNA reads as TGTGCCAGCAGTGGGAGGCAGCACGGGGGGGTCTACGAGCAGTACGTC. This gives the protein CASSGRQHGGVYEQYV.

The V gene is TRBV29-1, the J gene TRBJ2-1, with a possible D match to TRBD2 (5 bases). With 0 bases removed from V and 4 bases from J, the gap between germline ends came to 10 bases. Germline V gives CDR1 SQVTM, CDR2 ANQGSEA. The CDR3 loop spans 14 amino acids. As DNA, the CDR3 is TGCAGCGTTGAAGATCGGCGGGTGTACAATGAGCAGTTCTTC. Encoded protein: CSVEDRRVYNEQFF.

The chain has TRBV7-2 and TRBJ2-7; 13 positions match TRBD2. The CDR3 covers 16 residues. J lost 6 bases, V lost 3 bases, and 8 bases had no gene match. CDR1 is SGHTA, CDR2 FQGNSA, per germline. The CDR3 here is CASSLGGLAGRGEQYV. DNA for the CDR3: TGTGCCAGCAGCTTGGGGGGACTAGCGGGGCGGGGCGAGCAGTACGTC.

This clonotype was found once. This rearrangement joins TRBV2 to TRBJ2-5; D uncertain. V was trimmed by 5 bases and J by 5 bases, leaving 12 bases between them. This CDR3 contains 13 residues. Germline loops: CDR1 SNHLY, CDR2 FYNNEI. CDR3 coding DNA: TGTGCCAGCAGTACAAGGGTCTTTGAGACCCAGTACTTC. Encoded protein: CASSTRVFETQYF.

The rearrangement links TRBV20-1 to TRBJ2-2; the D gene could be TRBD1 or TRBD2 (5 bases each). The CDR3 is made up of 13 amino acids. V lost 1 base to trimming and J lost 6 bases, with 9 bases between them. Germline V gene sequence: CDR1 DFQATT, CDR2 SNEGSKA (reference sequence). The CDR3 nucleotides read TGCAGTGCTAGAGGCCTGGGGGCCGGGGAGCTGTTTTTT. Amino acids: CSARGLGAGELFF.

This clonotype was counted a single time. This rearrangement joins TRBV20-1 to TRBJ2-6; D may be TRBD2 (5 bases). The CDR3 is 15 amino acids. Germline V gives CDR1 DFQATT, CDR2 SNEGSKA (reference sequence). Deletions cut 6 bases from V and 2 bases from J, with 14 bases between. CDR3 nucleotide sequence: TGCAGTGCCGCACCGGGAAGGACTGGGGCCAACGTCCTGACTTTC. Translated: CSAAPGRTGANVLTF.

The V and J genes are TRBV29-1 and TRBJ1-4; possibly TRBD1 for D (5 bases). V shed 6 bases and J shed 5 bases, with 10 bases lying between them. Germline-derived CDR1 and CDR2 are SQVTM and ANQGSEA. CDR3 size: 12 residues. The CDR3 is CSVGDQNEKLFF. CDR3 nucleotide sequence: TGCAGCGTGGGGGACCAGAATGAAAAACTGTTTTTT.

The V gene is TRBV28, the J gene TRBJ2-7; TRBD2 matches at 14 bases. This CDR3 contains 19 residues. Germline lookup yields CDR1 MDHEN and CDR2 SYDVKM. Trimming took 8 bases from V and 2 from J; bases not matched to a gene: 17. The CDR3 region is CASVSRTSGGPNNPYEQYF. CDR3 DNA: TGTGCCAGCGTCTCACGGACTAGCGGGGGGCCTAATAACCCCTACGAGCAGTACTTC.

The chain combines TRBV7-9 with TRBJ2-3, with 7 bases aligning to TRBD2. This CDR3 contains 17 residues. V shed 4 bases, J shed 2 bases, and the junction held 12 bases outside the gene matches. Looked up from germline, CDR1 is SEHNR and CDR2 is FQNEAQ (reference sequence). CDR3 in DNA: TGTGCCAGCAGCTACAGACTAGCCCTCCGCGACACAGATACGCAGTATTTT. It specifies CASSYRLALRDTDTQYF.

This chain connects TRBV3-1 to TRBJ1-1, with D possibly matching TRBD1 (6 bases). V was pared by 8 bases and J by 5 bases, with 15 bases between. The CDR3 runs 13 residues. Per the germline V gene, CDR1 is LGHDT and CDR2 is YNNKEL (reference sequence). CDR3 amino acids: CASAQQGATEAFF. Here the CDR3 DNA reads TGTGCCAGCGCCCAACAGGGAGCAACTGAAGCTTTCTTT.

This clonotype was counted only a few times. The chain has TRBV6-5 and TRBJ1-4; the D is unclear. Germline V gene data show CDR1 as MNHEY and CDR2 as SVGAGI. Trimming took off 0 bases at V and 10 bases at J, with 6 bases between the two ends. The CDR3 spans 12 residues. The CDR3 sequence: CASSYSSGKLFF. The CDR3 DNA sequence: TGTGCCAGCAGTTACTCTTCAGGAAAACTGTTTTTT.

The chain joins TRBV30 to TRBJ2-7; TRBD1 is a possible D gene (5 bases). The V and J ends lost 1 base and 7 bases respectively, with 11 bases between them. This CDR3 comprises 12 residues. Looked up from germline, CDR1 is GTSNPN and CDR2 is SVGIG (reference sequence). The CDR3 sequence: CAWSADTREQYF. For the CDR3, the DNA is TGTGCCTGGAGTGCGGACACTCGGGAGCAGTACTTC.

This clonotype showed up just once. One end of the junction varies from germline; a read error may be responsible. The gene calls are TRBV4-1 and TRBJ2-2; 10 nucleotides match TRBD2. The CDR3 contains 17 residues. The germline gives CDR1 MGHRA, CDR2 YSYEKL. CDR3 region: CVSSQGALAGRTGELFF. For the CDR3, the DNA is TGCGTCAGCAGCCAAGGGGCACTAGCGGGAAGGACCGGGGAGCTGTTTTTT.

The chain employs TRBV20-1 and TRBJ2-7; no definite D call. V lost 1 base and J 2 bases, leaving 9 bases between the germline ends. CDR1 is DFQATT and CDR2 is SNEGSKA in the germline V gene (reference sequence). The CDR3 has 13 amino acids. The CDR3 nucleotides are TGCAGTGCTAGAGCTCCGGGTACCTACGAGCAGTACTTC. Encoded protein: CSARAPGTYEQYF.

This clonotype was recorded only once. The DNA for the CDR3 is TGTGCCAGCAGGAGAGGGTCGGGGGGGGATGAAAAACTGTTTTTT. Translating it yields CASRRGSGGDEKLFF. The chain recombines TRBV7-2 with TRBJ1-4; D is possibly TRBD1 (5 bases). Trimming cost V 6 bases and J 6 bases, with 17 bases left between them. The length of the CDR3 is 15 residues. CDR1 and CDR2 (germline): SGHTA, FQGNSA.

The chain uses TRBV5-1 and TRBJ2-5, with TRBD1 as a possible D gene (6 bases). V lost 0 bases to trimming and J lost 2 bases, with 11 bases between them. Looked up from germline, CDR1 is SGHRS and CDR2 is YFSETQ. The CDR3 extends over 15 amino acids. CDR3 DNA: TGCGCCAGCAGCTTGGAGGGGGACCCACAAGAGACCCAGTACTTC. Its translation: CASSLEGDPQETQYF. The full variable domain, completed using reference TRBV5-1 and TRBJ2-5, is KAGVTQTPRYLIKTRGQQVTLSCSPISGHRSVSWYQQTPGQGLQFLFEYFSETQRNKGNFPGRFSGRQFSNSRSEMNVSTLELGDSALYLCASSLEGDPQETQYFGPGTRLLVL.

The rearrangement joins TRBV7-2 to TRBJ2-6, with 8 positions matching TRBD1. V trimming: 4 bases; J trimming: 8 bases; junction bases outside the gene matches: 7. The CDR3 extends over 15 amino acids. Germline V CDR1 and CDR2: SGHTA, FQGNSA. CDR3: CASSSRQGRTNVLTF. In DNA, the CDR3 is TGTGCCAGCAGCTCAAGACAGGGGAGGACCAACGTCCTGACTTTC.